Listed below are T cell receptor beta chains from one sample, sequenced in a study of Tregs in tolerant kidney transplant recipients. The repertoire was sequenced with immunoSEQ multiplex PCR; TCRdb's copy has only in-frame clones and lacks some. Of around 11,000 clones in the sample, under 95% are singletons; the top ten hold approximately 6%. For these TCRs, the target antigens are not known. The material sequenced was Tregs from blood cultured with allogeneic cells, taken before the transplant. These receptors came from a human patient who received a combined kidney and bone marrow transplant. Both conserved end residues are part of each CDR3. The order of the fields is D gene, J gene, clone size, V gene, CDR3 protein, CDR3 DNA. A D gene is named only where the DNA matches it firmly. Rows may omit the clone size; those that give it use once, few, many or a size class.

d_gene: NA; j_gene: TRBJ2-5; abundance: NA; v_gene: TRBV2; CDR3aa: CASSRLVETQYF; CDR3nt: TGTGCCAGCAGTAGATTGGTAGAGACCCAGTACTTC
d_gene: NA; j_gene: TRBJ2-1; abundance: NA; v_gene: TRBV6-6; CDR3aa: CASSYSHSYNEQFF; CDR3nt: TGTGCCAGCAGTTACTCCCACTCCTACAATGAGCAGTTCTTC
d_gene: NA; j_gene: TRBJ1-2; abundance: NA; v_gene: TRBV6-1; CDR3aa: CASSEAAPYGYTF; CDR3nt: TGTGCCAGCAGTGAAGCGGCTCCCTATGGCTACACCTTC
d_gene: NA; j_gene: TRBJ1-1; abundance: NA; v_gene: TRBV5-3; CDR3aa: CARSLNLDTGNTGAFF; CDR3nt: TGTGCCAGAAGCCTAAACTTAGACACAGGGAACACTGGAGCTTTCTTT
d_gene: NA; j_gene: TRBJ1-1; abundance: NA; v_gene: TRBV27; CDR3aa: CASSFNSWYKNTEAFF; CDR3nt: TGTGCCAGCAGTTTCAACAGCTGGTATAAGAACACTGAAGCTTTCTTT
d_gene: NA; j_gene: TRBJ2-7; abundance: NA; v_gene: TRBV5-1; CDR3aa: CASSPSLGRSYEQYF; CDR3nt: TGCGCCAGCAGCCCCTCCCTCGGCAGGTCCTACGAGCAGTACTTC
d_gene: NA; j_gene: TRBJ2-1; abundance: NA; v_gene: TRBV28; CDR3aa: CASSLVYNEQFF; CDR3nt: TGTGCCAGCAGTTTAGTCTACAATGAGCAGTTCTTC
d_gene: TRBD1; j_gene: TRBJ1-6; abundance: NA; v_gene: TRBV6-5; CDR3aa: CASSRGDRGGSPLHF; CDR3nt: TGTGCCAGCAGTAGAGGAGACAGGGGTGGATCACCCCTCCACTTT
d_gene: TRBD1; j_gene: TRBJ1-5; abundance: NA; v_gene: TRBV6-1; CDR3aa: CASSHRGQGYQPQHF; CDR3nt: TGTGCCAGCAGTCACCGGGGACAGGGGTATCAGCCCCAGCATTTT
d_gene: NA; j_gene: TRBJ2-7; abundance: NA; v_gene: TRBV7-2; CDR3aa: CASSLVGISYEQYF; CDR3nt: TGTGCCAGCAGCTTAGTAGGGATCTCCTACGAGCAGTACTTC
d_gene: TRBD2; j_gene: TRBJ2-1; abundance: NA; v_gene: TRBV18; CDR3aa: CASSPLGTRGTEQFF; CDR3nt: TGTGCCAGCTCACCTCTTGGGACTAGAGGCACTGAGCAGTTCTTC
d_gene: NA; j_gene: TRBJ1-6; abundance: NA; v_gene: TRBV11-2; CDR3aa: CASSPGNSYNSPLHF; CDR3nt: TGTGCCAGCAGCCCCGGGAACTCCTATAATTCACCCCTCCACTTT
d_gene: NA; j_gene: TRBJ1-1; abundance: few; v_gene: TRBV4-2; CDR3aa: CASSQEWDGEAFF; CDR3nt: TGTGCCAGCAGCCAAGAGTGGGACGGAGAAGCTTTCTTT
d_gene: TRBD2; j_gene: TRBJ2-1; abundance: NA; v_gene: TRBV27; CDR3aa: CASSFVGGNLYNEQFF; CDR3nt: TGTGCCAGCAGTTTTGTGGGAGGGAATCTTTACAATGAGCAGTTCTTC
d_gene: TRBD2; j_gene: TRBJ2-1; abundance: NA; v_gene: TRBV5-4; CDR3aa: CASSFGLAGEDEQFF; CDR3nt: TGTGCCAGCAGCTTCGGACTAGCGGGGGAGGATGAGCAGTTCTTC
d_gene: NA; j_gene: TRBJ2-2; abundance: NA; v_gene: TRBV10-3; CDR3aa: CAISEGISGELFF; CDR3nt: TGTGCCATCAGTGAGGGGATAAGCGGGGAGCTGTTTTTT
d_gene: NA; j_gene: TRBJ1-5; abundance: NA; v_gene: TRBV7-2; CDR3aa: CASSSFSNQPQHF; CDR3nt: TGTGCCAGCAGCTCGTTTAGCAATCAGCCCCAGCATTTT
d_gene: NA; j_gene: TRBJ2-5; abundance: NA; v_gene: TRBV7-9; CDR3aa: CASSLGATQYF; CDR3nt: TGTGCCAGCAGCTTAGGGGCAACCCAGTACTTC